The 30 T cell receptor beta chains below were found in one sample sequenced in a study of blood T cell repertoires in COVID-19. Data came from immunoSEQ multiplex PCR; TCRdb stores just in-frame clones and leaves some out. Of approximately 100,000 clones in the sample, around 89% were seen once. Sequenced: peripheral blood. The source is a human donor with acute or convalescent COVID-19. The donor label of this sample is uncertain.

The rearrangement uses TRBV7-2 and TRBJ2-5; maybe TRBD1 (6 bases). Deletions cut 5 bases from V and 3 bases from J, with 10 bases between. This CDR3 spans 13 amino acids. Germline V gene lookup returns CDR1 SGHTA and CDR2 FQGNSA. The CDR3 region is CASSAQGKETQYF. CDR3 DNA: TGTGCCAGCAGCGCACAGGGAAAAGAGACCCAGTACTTC.

The chain carries TRBV5-6 and TRBJ1-5; possible D gene TRBD1, 6 bases. CDR3 length: 13 amino acids. V lost 1 base to trimming and J lost 5 bases, with 7 bases between them. Germline V gene data show CDR1 as SGHDT and CDR2 as YYEEEE. CDR3 sequence (DNA): TGTGCCAGCAGCTTGTACAGGGATCAGCCCCAGCATTTT. Translated, it gives CASSLYRDQPQHF.

This chain joins TRBV7-3 and TRBJ2-1, with TRBD2 matching 12 bases. From germline, CDR1 is SGHTA and CDR2 FQGTGA. The CDR3 contains 15 residues. Trimming at V came to 6 bases and at J to 7 bases, leaving 7 bases not matched to a gene. In DNA form, the CDR3 reads TGTGCCAGCAGGTCTAGCGGGGGGGCCGCGAATGAGCAGTTCTTC. Translated, it gives CASRSSGGAANEQFF.

This chain uses TRBV7-2 with TRBJ2-7; tentatively, D is TRBD2 (5 bases). The ends were cut back, 5 bases at V and 12 bases at J, with 17 bases in the middle. The CDR3 extends over 12 amino acids. CDR1 and CDR2 (germline): SGHTA, FQGNSA. The CDR3 region is CASSGEDFVRYF. CDR3 DNA sequence: TGTGCCAGCAGCGGAGAGGACTTTGTAAGGTACTTC. The variable domain in full, completed from reference TRBV7-2 and TRBJ2-7, reads GAGVSQSPSNKVTEKGKDVELRCDPISGHTALYWYRQSLGQGLEFLIYFQGNSAPDKSGLPSDRFSAERTGGSVSTLTIQRTQQEDSAVYLCASSGEDFVRYFGPGTRLTVT.

This CDR3 reads CASSGWRGRWTEAFF. CDR3 DNA sequence: TGTGCCAGTAGTGGATGGCGGGGGCGGTGGACTGAAGCTTTCTTT. This chain uses TRBV19 with TRBJ1-1; D is perhaps TRBD1 (6 bases). Trimming cost V 5 bases and J 5 bases, with 18 bases left between them. The CDR3 totals 15 residues. Germline V gene lookup returns CDR1 LNHDA and CDR2 SQIVND (reference sequence).

This clone has a single count. This rearrangement joins TRBV4-3 to TRBJ2-1, with 7 nucleotides matching TRBD1. Trimming took 0 bases from V and 4 from J; bases not matched to a gene: 6. Per germline, CDR1 LGHNA and CDR2 YSLEER. The CDR3 has 16 residues. In nucleotides, the CDR3 is TGCGCCAGCAGCCAAGATCAACAGGGGATTTACAATGAGCAGTTCTTC. It translates to CASSQDQQGIYNEQFF.

The rearrangement uses TRBV5-1 and TRBJ2-3, with 8 bases that match TRBD2. The CDR3 length is 15 residues. The germline gives CDR1 SGHRS, CDR2 YFSETQ. Trimming removed 0 bases from V and 0 bases from J; junction bases left unmatched: 0. CDR3 DNA sequence: TGCGCCAGCAGCTTGGGCGGGGGGAGCACAGATACGCAGTATTTT. This encodes CASSLGGGSTDTQYF.

The CDR3 spells CASEDRLGAEQYF. CDR3 DNA: TGTGCCAGTGAGGACAGGTTGGGCGCCGAGCAGTACTTC. The J gene is TRBJ2-7, the V gene TRBV11-1; 7 positions match TRBD1. The germline CDR1 and CDR2 sequences are SGHAT and FQDESV (reference sequence). This CDR3 has 13 amino acids. The J segment lost 6 bases and the V segment lost 9 bases, leaving 11 bases of the junction unmatched.

The J gene is TRBJ2-7, the V gene TRBV21-1; the table calls TRBD1, which could not be checked here. TRBV21-1 is a pseudogene segment. The CDR3 consists of 11 residues. The CDR3 sequence: CASSKVSVKYF. The CDR3 DNA reads as TGTGCCAGCAGCAAAGTGTCAGTTAAGTACTTC.

The chain carries TRBV28 and TRBJ1-2; D gene ambiguous. V dropped 3 bases and J dropped 7 bases, with 6 bases sitting between them. The germline V gene has CDR1 MDHEN and CDR2 SYDVKM. The CDR3 runs to 11 residues. Written as DNA, the CDR3 is TGTGCCAGCAGTTTTAGTTTTGGCTACACCTTC. It encodes CASSFSFGYTF.

The chain is built from TRBV11-2 and TRBJ2-1, with TRBD2 as a possible D gene (6 bases). The CDR3 loop spans 15 amino acids. V lost 5 bases and J lost 0, with 11 bases in between. The germline V gene encodes CDR1 SGHAT and CDR2 FQNNGV. The CDR3 spells CASSPPGGSYNEQFF. The CDR3 coding sequence is TGTGCCAGCAGCCCGCCCGGGGGCTCCTACAATGAGCAGTTCTTC.

The chain combines TRBV7-3 with TRBJ1-1, with a possible D match to TRBD1 (6 bases). Trimming pared 4 bases from V and 0 bases from J, leaving 12 bases between. Germline V CDR1 and CDR2: SGHTA, FQGTGA. The CDR3 sequence is 15 residues long. CDR3 sequence (DNA): TGTGCCAGCAGCTACTCGACAGGTATGAACACTGAAGCTTTCTTT. Its protein is CASSYSTGMNTEAFF.

The chain employs TRBV2 and TRBJ1-1; D is ambiguous. Germline V gene data show CDR1 as SNHLY and CDR2 as FYNNEI. The CDR3 extends over 15 amino acids. Trimming took 7 bases from V and 5 from J, leaving 20 bases between them. CDR3 nucleotide sequence: TGTGCCAGCACCACCCCCTGGGAGGTCGGAACTGAAGCTTTCTTT. As protein: CASTTPWEVGTEAFF.

This chain links TRBV2 with TRBJ2-5; TRBD2 matches 13 bases. The CDR3 is 15 amino acids. CDR1 and CDR2 from the germline V gene are SNHLY and FYNNEI. V trimming: 4 bases; J trimming: 5 bases; junction bases outside the gene matches: 4. The CDR3 bases are TGTGCCAGCAGTGTTGGACTAGCGGGGGTTGAGACCCAGTACTTC. Translating gives CASSVGLAGVETQYF.

V is TRBV10-3 and J is TRBJ2-2; 8 bases are a match to TRBD2. Trimming at V came to 4 bases and at J to 3 bases, leaving 7 bases not matched to a gene. The CDR3 length is 16 residues. The V gene's germline CDR1 is ENHRY and CDR2 SYGVKD. CDR3 DNA: TGTGCCATCAGTGCCCGGCGGGGGGAGTACACCGGGGAGCTGTTTTTT. Translated: CAISARRGEYTGELFF.

This chain connects TRBV7-9 to TRBJ1-4; TRBD1 agrees at 8 bases. The CDR3 runs 17 residues. Germline values: CDR1 SEHNR, CDR2 FQNEAQ (reference sequence). The V gene end was trimmed by 1 base and the J gene end by 5 bases; junction bases not matched to a gene: 9. Written as DNA, the CDR3 is TGTGCCAGCAGCTTAGGGACAGGGATTCAGGCGAATGAAAAACTGTTTTTT. Amino acids: CASSLGTGIQANEKLFF.

This chain links TRBV29-1 with TRBJ1-5; TRBD1 matches 7 bases. CDR1 is SQVTM and CDR2 is ANQGSEA in the germline V gene. The CDR3 has 13 amino acids. Trimming cost V 4 bases and J 6 bases; bases outside gene matches: 6. CDR3 DNA: TGCAGCGTTGTTCAAGGGGGCGGTCAGCCCCAGCATTTT. Encoded protein: CSVVQGGGQPQHF.

This clone has just a few counts. The chain is built from TRBV19 and TRBJ2-2; D is undetermined. The CDR3 length is 17 residues. The V gene's germline CDR1 is LNHDA and CDR2 SQIVND (reference sequence). V was pared by 0 bases and J by 4 bases, with 15 bases between. The CDR3 reads CASSIDNAVAVTGELFF. CDR3 DNA sequence: TGTGCCAGTAGTATAGATAACGCAGTTGCGGTCACCGGGGAGCTGTTTTTT. Drawing the rest from reference TRBV19 and TRBJ2-2, the complete variable domain is DGGITQSPKYLFRKEGQNVTLSCEQNLNHDAMYWYRQDPGQGLRLIYYSQIVNDFQKGDIAEGYSVSREKKESFPLTVTSAQKNPTAFYLCASSIDNAVAVTGELFFGEGSRLTVL.

The genes are TRBV19 and TRBJ1-3; D is perhaps TRBD1 (5 bases). There are 13 residues in the CDR3. Between the trimmed V and J ends, which lost 3 bases and 4 bases, there was a span of 7 bases. From germline, CDR1 is LNHDA and CDR2 SQIVND (reference sequence). CDR3 loop: CASSIDSGNTIYF. CDR3 DNA sequence: TGTGCCAGTAGTATCGACAGCGGAAACACCATATATTTT.

The V call is TRBV10-3, the J call TRBJ1-2; D remains unclear. Looked up from germline, CDR1 is ENHRY and CDR2 is SYGVKD. Trimming stripped 8 bases from V and 2 bases from J, with 12 bases between. This CDR3 has 13 amino acids. The CDR3 bases are TGTGCCATCGCCCGCGAGGGAAACTATGGCTACACCTTC. Protein sequence: CAIAREGNYGYTF.

The rearrangement joins TRBV29-1 to TRBJ2-3, with a possible D match to TRBD1 (6 bases). The germline V gene has CDR1 SQVTM and CDR2 ANQGSEA. CDR3 length: 17 residues. Trimming removed 7 bases at V and 6 bases at J, with 29 bases between. CDR3 region: CSATGSRGVSLSDTQYF. The DNA of the CDR3 is TGCAGCGCCACCGGATCCAGGGGTGTGTCCCTAAGCGATACGCAGTATTTT.

This clone was seen once. The J gene is TRBJ2-7, the V gene TRBV5-1; 12 bases agree with TRBD2. With 0 bases clipped from V and 0 bases from J, the junction kept 1 base outside the gene matches. The CDR3 spans 16 residues. Germline CDR1 SGHRS, CDR2 YFSETQ. CDR3 residues: CASSLGTSGVSYEQYF. CDR3 DNA: TGCGCCAGCAGCTTGGGGACTAGCGGGGTCTCCTACGAGCAGTACTTC.

The chain carries TRBV7-8 and TRBJ2-7, with D hard to call. Germline assignment: CDR1 SGHVS and CDR2 FQNEAQ. Trimming cost V 4 bases and J 2 bases, with 3 bases left between them. This CDR3 has 11 residues. Here the CDR3 DNA reads TGTGCCAGCAGCTCCGCCTACGAGCAGTACTTC. Translated, it gives CASSSAYEQYF.

This chain connects TRBV5-6 to TRBJ2-6; D might be TRBD1 (5 bases). Deletions cut 4 bases from V and 1 base from J, with 9 bases between. This CDR3 is built from 15 residues. Germline V lookup: CDR1 SGHDT, CDR2 YYEEEE. The CDR3 sequence: CASSRSGSGANVLTF. DNA of the CDR3: TGTGCCAGCAGCCGATCAGGGTCTGGGGCCAACGTCCTGACTTTC.

The CDR3 DNA is TGTGCCAGCTCACGGACAGGCCGGTATAATTCACCCCTCCACTTT. It yields the protein CASSRTGRYNSPLHF. The chain recombines TRBV18 with TRBJ1-6; 7 nucleotides line up with TRBD1. The V gene end was trimmed by 4 bases and the J gene end by 4 bases; junction bases not matched to a gene: 4. CDR3 length: 15 amino acids. Germline CDR1 and CDR2: KGHSH and LQKENI.

The chain couples TRBV5-5 to TRBJ1-3; 7 positions agree with TRBD1. V trimming: 4 bases; J trimming: 2 bases; junction bases outside the gene matches: 6. Germline V gene data show CDR1 as SGHKS and CDR2 as YYEKEE (reference sequence). This CDR3 region has 15 residues. CDR3 nucleotide sequence: TGTGCCAGCAGCGGGACCGGGACAGCTGGAAACACCATATATTTT. It codes for CASSGTGTAGNTIYF.

V and J are TRBV28 and TRBJ2-1, with 9 bases that match TRBD1. Per germline, CDR1 MDHEN and CDR2 SYDVKM. Germline trimming cut 4 bases from V and 6 bases from J; bases unmatched to any gene: 7. The CDR3 covers 15 residues. CDR3 bases: TGTGCCAGCAGTTCAGATCCGGGACAGGGCAATGAGCAGTTCTTC. Protein: CASSSDPGQGNEQFF.

The rearrangement uses TRBV6-5 and TRBJ1-1; 7 bases line up with TRBD1. Germline lookup yields CDR1 MNHEY and CDR2 SVGAGI. Trimming cost V 6 bases and J 2 bases; bases outside gene matches: 6. This CDR3 has 14 amino acids. The CDR3 region is CASSRQGVNTEAFF. CDR3 coding DNA: TGTGCCAGCAGCAGACAGGGCGTCAACACTGAAGCTTTCTTT.

The chain is built from TRBV7-9 and TRBJ1-2; 11 positions match TRBD1. Trimming cost V 5 bases and J 4 bases; bases outside gene matches: 9. Germline V CDR1 and CDR2: SEHNR, FQNEAQ (reference sequence). CDR3 length equals 16 residues. CDR3 nucleotide sequence: TGTGCCAGCAGCCCCCGGGACAGGGGGTTCCTCTATGGCTACACCTTC. This translates into CASSPRDRGFLYGYTF.

The CDR3, as DNA: TGTGCCAGCAAGACTAGCGGGAGGCCAAGGGCCTACGAGCAGTACTTC. Residues: CASKTSGRPRAYEQYF. The chain uses TRBV28 and TRBJ2-7; TRBD2 matches 13 bases. J lost 2 bases, V lost 7 bases, and 8 bases had no gene match. CDR1 and CDR2 (germline): MDHEN, SYDVKM. CDR3 length: 16 amino acids.